The 2 T cell receptor beta chains below were found in one sample sequenced in a study of blood T cell repertoires in COVID-19 (dated by TCRdb to about 2020). Libraries came from the immunoSEQ multiplex PCR assay. TCRdb limited this immuneACCESS table to in-frame rearrangements with V and J called. A share of clones is missing; checked studies link under half to unresolved V genes, and the rest is unexplained. Across this sample there are roughly 110,000 clones, with approximately 89% seen only once. The ten largest clones capture around 7% of the sample. Material: peripheral blood. The receptors stem from a man aged 50 or older with active or convalescent COVID-19.

The V call is TRBV5-6, the J call TRBJ1-3; D is ambiguous. V lost 1 base to trimming and J lost 4 bases, with 15 bases between them. This CDR3 region has 16 residues. The germline V gene encodes CDR1 SGHDT and CDR2 YYEEEE. Written as DNA, the CDR3 is TGTGCCAGCAGCTTGTGGTTTGCGAGTTCGGGAAACACCATATATTTT. Its translation: CASSLWFASSGNTIYF.

This rearrangement joins TRBV24-1 to TRBJ2-1; 11 positions match TRBD2. This CDR3 region has 16 residues. V shed 4 bases, J shed 2 bases, and the junction held 3 bases outside the gene matches. Germline values: CDR1 KGHDR, CDR2 SFDVKD. The CDR3 DNA reads as TGTGCCACCAGTGAGAGACTAGCGGGAACCTACAATGAGCAGTTCTTC. It is translated as CATSERLAGTYNEQFF.